These T cell receptor beta chains were read from a single sample in a study of shared clonotypes between healthy human individuals. The data were produced by immunoSEQ multiplex PCR, yet TCRdb's version contains in-frame clones alone and is incomplete. Counted here are around 1,100,000 clones, approximately 77% occurring once; the ten biggest clones make up about 0.89%. The sequencing input was memory CD4+ T cells from PBMCs. The receptors stem from a man between 18 and 29 years old in good health. Some clones in this sample may be carry-over from other donors' samples. CDR3s leave out the opening cysteine and the closing phenylalanine or tryptophan. The order of the fields is J gene, V gene, CDR3 protein.

j_call: TRBJ2-7
v_call: TRBV10-2
cdr3_aa: ASSPKVRKNEQY

j_call: TRBJ2-3
v_call: TRBV10-1
cdr3_aa: ASRPGQGGTQY

j_call: TRBJ2-2
v_call: TRBV4-1
cdr3_aa: ASSRQAGGDTGELF

j_call: TRBJ2-7
v_call: TRBV30
cdr3_aa: AWRQQGYHEQY

j_call: TRBJ1-1
v_call: TRBV18
cdr3_aa: ASSPQNLNTEAF

j_call: TRBJ2-7
v_call: TRBV28
cdr3_aa: ASMGMAGGFYEQY

j_call: TRBJ2-1
v_call: TRBV20-1
cdr3_aa: SASPTGIQF

j_call: TRBJ2-7
v_call: TRBV7-3
cdr3_aa: ASSAGLAGPYEQY

j_call: TRBJ1-4
v_call: TRBV28
cdr3_aa: ASSDDRGRLREKLF

j_call: TRBJ1-1
v_call: TRBV28
cdr3_aa: ASRGGGYTEAF

j_call: TRBJ2-3
v_call: TRBV29-1
cdr3_aa: SVWGGTSTDTQY

j_call: TRBJ2-1
v_call: TRBV5-4
cdr3_aa: ASSLGWLAGEQF

j_call: TRBJ2-1
v_call: TRBV5-1
cdr3_aa: ASQGGVLGNEQF

j_call: TRBJ1-5
v_call: TRBV18
cdr3_aa: ASSVTGTEFDQPQH

j_call: TRBJ2-7
v_call: TRBV9
cdr3_aa: ASSPSSPRPYEQY

j_call: TRBJ1-2
v_call: TRBV11-2
cdr3_aa: ASSSISRGTDYGYT

j_call: TRBJ2-1
v_call: TRBV7-2
cdr3_aa: ASSSGQAAVNEQF

j_call: TRBJ1-2
v_call: TRBV7-2
cdr3_aa: ASSLGQGEGGYT

j_call: TRBJ1-5
v_call: TRBV2
cdr3_aa: ASRGQSNQPQH

j_call: TRBJ1-3
v_call: TRBV6-1
cdr3_aa: ASSEYTGAGGNTIY

j_call: TRBJ2-1
v_call: TRBV5-1
cdr3_aa: ASSLDRYNEQF

j_call: TRBJ2-1
v_call: TRBV29-1
cdr3_aa: SDSQGYNEQF

j_call: TRBJ2-1
v_call: TRBV5-4
cdr3_aa: ASSSGTSGDYNEQF

j_call: TRBJ2-5
v_call: TRBV7-9
cdr3_aa: ASSLRGSGPLQETQY

j_call: TRBJ2-3
v_call: TRBV14
cdr3_aa: ASSQGPLFASDTQY

j_call: TRBJ2-3
v_call: TRBV27
cdr3_aa: ATRPASGYSGDTQY

j_call: TRBJ1-3
v_call: TRBV19
cdr3_aa: ASSPEGVAGNTIY

j_call: TRBJ1-2
v_call: TRBV7-9
cdr3_aa: ASSLGGDTTNYGYT

j_call: TRBJ2-3
v_call: TRBV7-3
cdr3_aa: ASSLGSLTDTQY

j_call: TRBJ2-3
v_call: TRBV30
cdr3_aa: AWRAELAQY

j_call: TRBJ2-5
v_call: TRBV10-3
cdr3_aa: AIRGTAQETQY

j_call: TRBJ1-2
v_call: TRBV28
cdr3_aa: ASSLLGQGLRGYT

j_call: TRBJ2-7
v_call: TRBV7-2
cdr3_aa: ASSSLGPSGRNEQY

j_call: TRBJ1-1
v_call: TRBV5-1
cdr3_aa: ASRRQENTEAF

j_call: TRBJ2-4
v_call: TRBV10-2
cdr3_aa: ASSGGRAVAKNIQY

j_call: TRBJ2-2
v_call: TRBV5-1
cdr3_aa: ASSPLAGANTGELF

j_call: TRBJ2-7
v_call: TRBV30
cdr3_aa: AWAGTGDYEQY

j_call: TRBJ1-1
v_call: TRBV5-1
cdr3_aa: ASSLETDTEAF

j_call: TRBJ1-4
v_call: TRBV28
cdr3_aa: ASSQGGLTNEKLF

j_call: TRBJ1-3
v_call: TRBV25-1
cdr3_aa: ASSEMASSGNTIY

j_call: TRBJ1-2
v_call: TRBV2
cdr3_aa: ASTPQGALNYGYT

j_call: TRBJ2-7
v_call: TRBV28
cdr3_aa: ASSFPPGTDSSYEQY

j_call: TRBJ2-7
v_call: TRBV7-9
cdr3_aa: ASSLVVGGSYEQY

j_call: TRBJ1-1
v_call: TRBV9
cdr3_aa: ASSLGPGDTEAF

j_call: TRBJ2-5
v_call: TRBV30
cdr3_aa: AWSRDRGETQY

j_call: TRBJ2-1
v_call: TRBV5-1
cdr3_aa: ASTKTSGTNEQF

j_call: TRBJ1-5
v_call: TRBV21-1
cdr3_aa: ASSKAGRNQPQH

j_call: TRBJ2-7
v_call: TRBV5-6
cdr3_aa: ASSLRAGGTTQQY

j_call: TRBJ2-2
v_call: TRBV7-3
cdr3_aa: ASSPPPGTSGSSYTGELF

j_call: TRBJ1-5
v_call: TRBV7-6
cdr3_aa: ASSFQENQPQH

j_call: TRBJ1-2
v_call: TRBV7-3
cdr3_aa: ASSSGTAFEGYT

j_call: TRBJ2-1
v_call: TRBV7-9
cdr3_aa: ASSYTGTISYNEQF

j_call: TRBJ2-3
v_call: TRBV5-4
cdr3_aa: ASSSASGSTDTQY

j_call: TRBJ1-1
v_call: TRBV10-3
cdr3_aa: AISESKGHTEAF

j_call: TRBJ2-3
v_call: TRBV5-4
cdr3_aa: ASSLELRTDTQY

j_call: TRBJ1-2
v_call: TRBV5-5
cdr3_aa: ASSSLVDYGYT

j_call: TRBJ2-1
v_call: TRBV5-4
cdr3_aa: ASSLVGAGGNEQF